A single T cell receptor (beta chain) is shown here with its context. How the authors handled the data: Amplifying reference gene primers gave estimates of nucleated cell counts. Method: immunoSEQ multiplex PCR; TCRdb's copy keeps in-frame clones and lacks some. V and J calls and clone size are as listed in that table; D and trimming were resolved from the DNA. The repertoire holds around 80,000 clones, with around 86% as singletons. The data are from a study of blood T cell repertoires in COVID-19. Study-wide context: Collection of acute and convalescent COVID-19 samples took place in the United States, Italy and Spain. Sample material is recorded as cDNA or gDNA derived from T cells, B-cell-depleted T cells, or PBMCs.

CDR3 length: 14 residues. Germline V gene data show CDR1 as LGHDT and CDR2 as YNNKEL (reference sequence). J gave up 2 bases and V 4 bases, and 0 bases lay outside the gene matches. This receptor was taken from an older man with active or convalescent COVID-19. The chain has TRBV3-1 (or the pseudogene TRBV3-2) and TRBJ1-2; 11 bases fit TRBD1. Sequenced sample: peripheral blood. The CDR3 here is CASSRTGGNYGYTF. As DNA, the CDR3 is TGTGCCAGCAGCCGGACAGGGGGCAACTATGGCTACACCTTC.